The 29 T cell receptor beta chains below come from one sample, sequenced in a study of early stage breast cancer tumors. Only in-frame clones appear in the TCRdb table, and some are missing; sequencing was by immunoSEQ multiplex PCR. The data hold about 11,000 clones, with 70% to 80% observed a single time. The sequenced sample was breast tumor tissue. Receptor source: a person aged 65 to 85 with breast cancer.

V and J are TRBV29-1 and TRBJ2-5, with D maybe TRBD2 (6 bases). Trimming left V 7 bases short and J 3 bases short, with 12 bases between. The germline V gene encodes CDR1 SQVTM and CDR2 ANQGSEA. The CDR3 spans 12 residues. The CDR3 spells CSAKPGEETQYF. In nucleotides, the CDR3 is TGCAGCGCGAAGCCGGGGGAAGAGACCCAGTACTTC.

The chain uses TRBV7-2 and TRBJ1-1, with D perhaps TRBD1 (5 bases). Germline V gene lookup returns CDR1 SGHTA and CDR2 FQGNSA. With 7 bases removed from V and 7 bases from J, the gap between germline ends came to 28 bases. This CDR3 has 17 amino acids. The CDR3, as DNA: TGTGCCAGCATCCAATACGTTGCGAGGACAATTCCGCTTGAAGCTTTCTTT. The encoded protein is CASIQYVARTIPLEAFF.

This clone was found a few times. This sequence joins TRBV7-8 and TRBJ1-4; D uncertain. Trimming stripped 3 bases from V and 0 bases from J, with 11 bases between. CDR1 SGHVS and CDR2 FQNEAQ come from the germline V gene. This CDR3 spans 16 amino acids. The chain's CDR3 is CASSFSGAATNEKLFF. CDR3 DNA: TGTGCCAGCAGCTTTTCGGGAGCCGCAACTAATGAAAAACTGTTTTTT. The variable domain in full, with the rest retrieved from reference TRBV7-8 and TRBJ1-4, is GAGVSQSPRYKVAKRGQDVALRCDPISGHVSLFWYQQALGQGPEFLTYFQNEAQLDKSGLPSDRFFAERPEGSVSTLKIQRTQQEDSAVYLCASSFSGAATNEKLFFGSGTQLSVL.

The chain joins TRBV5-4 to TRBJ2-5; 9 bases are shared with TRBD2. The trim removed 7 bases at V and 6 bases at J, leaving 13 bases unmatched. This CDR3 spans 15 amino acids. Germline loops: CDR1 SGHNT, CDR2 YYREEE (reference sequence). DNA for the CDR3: TGTGCCAGCCACTTGGGTGGCGGGGGGGCGAAGACCCAGTACTTC. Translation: CASHLGGGGAKTQYF.

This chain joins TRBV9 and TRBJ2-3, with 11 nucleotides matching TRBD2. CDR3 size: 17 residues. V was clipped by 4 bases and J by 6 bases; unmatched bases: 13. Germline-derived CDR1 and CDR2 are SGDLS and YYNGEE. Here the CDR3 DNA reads TGTGCCAGCAGCCCATCCGGGACTAGCGGTTCATTGGATACGCAGTATTTT. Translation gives CASSPSGTSGSLDTQYF.

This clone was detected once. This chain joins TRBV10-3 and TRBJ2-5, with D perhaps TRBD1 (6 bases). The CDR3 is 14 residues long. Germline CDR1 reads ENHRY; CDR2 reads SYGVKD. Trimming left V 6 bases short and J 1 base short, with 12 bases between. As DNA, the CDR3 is TGTGCCATCAGCCAGGGGATCTCCCAAGAGACCCAGTACTTC. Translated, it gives CAISQGISQETQYF.

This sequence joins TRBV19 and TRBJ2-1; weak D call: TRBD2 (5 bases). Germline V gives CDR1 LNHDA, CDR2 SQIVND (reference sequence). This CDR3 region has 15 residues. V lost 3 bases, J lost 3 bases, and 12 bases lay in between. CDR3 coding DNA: TGTGCCAGTAGTATCGCCCGGGGAAGCTACAATGAGCAGTTCTTC. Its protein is CASSIARGSYNEQFF.

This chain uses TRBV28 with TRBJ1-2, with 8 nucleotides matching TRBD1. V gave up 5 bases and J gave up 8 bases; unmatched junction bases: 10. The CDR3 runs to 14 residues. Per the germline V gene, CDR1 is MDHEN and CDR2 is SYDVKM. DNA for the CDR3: TGTGCCAGCAGTCCACAGGACAGGGAAGGGGGCTACACCTTC. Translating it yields CASSPQDREGGYTF.

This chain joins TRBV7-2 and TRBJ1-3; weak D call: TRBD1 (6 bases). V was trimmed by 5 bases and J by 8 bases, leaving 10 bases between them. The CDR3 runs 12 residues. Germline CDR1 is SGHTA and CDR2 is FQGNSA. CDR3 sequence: CASSARQDTIYF. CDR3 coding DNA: TGTGCCAGCAGCGCTAGACAGGACACCATATATTTT. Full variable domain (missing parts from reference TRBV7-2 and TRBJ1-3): GAGVSQSPSNKVTEKGKDVELRCDPISGHTALYWYRQSLGQGLEFLIYFQGNSAPDKSGLPSDRFSAERTGGSVSTLTIQRTQQEDSAVYLCASSARQDTIYFGEGSWLTVV.

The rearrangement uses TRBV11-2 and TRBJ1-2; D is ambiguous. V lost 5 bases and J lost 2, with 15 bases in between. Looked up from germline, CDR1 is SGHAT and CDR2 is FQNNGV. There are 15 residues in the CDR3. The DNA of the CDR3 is TGTGCCAGCAGCATAGGCCGGGTCCTGAACTATGGCTACACCTTC. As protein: CASSIGRVLNYGYTF.

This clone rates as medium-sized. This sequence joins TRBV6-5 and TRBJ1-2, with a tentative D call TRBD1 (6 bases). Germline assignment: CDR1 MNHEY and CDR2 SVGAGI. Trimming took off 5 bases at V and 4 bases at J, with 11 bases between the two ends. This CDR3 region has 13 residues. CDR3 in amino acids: CASSIRGSYGYTF. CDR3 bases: TGTGCCAGCAGTATCAGGGGAAGCTATGGCTACACCTTC.

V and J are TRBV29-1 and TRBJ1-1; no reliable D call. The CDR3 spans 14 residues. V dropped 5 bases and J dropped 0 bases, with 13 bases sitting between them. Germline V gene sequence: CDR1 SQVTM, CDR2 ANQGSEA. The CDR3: CSVRRAGMNTEAFF. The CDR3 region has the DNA TGCAGCGTTCGGCGCGCGGGGATGAACACTGAAGCTTTCTTT.

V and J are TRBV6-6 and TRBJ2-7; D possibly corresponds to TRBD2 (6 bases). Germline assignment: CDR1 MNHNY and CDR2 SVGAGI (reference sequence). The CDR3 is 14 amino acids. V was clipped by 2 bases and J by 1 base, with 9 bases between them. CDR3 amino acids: CASSYTSPSYEQYF. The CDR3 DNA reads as TGTGCCAGCAGTTACACTAGCCCATCCTACGAGCAGTACTTC.

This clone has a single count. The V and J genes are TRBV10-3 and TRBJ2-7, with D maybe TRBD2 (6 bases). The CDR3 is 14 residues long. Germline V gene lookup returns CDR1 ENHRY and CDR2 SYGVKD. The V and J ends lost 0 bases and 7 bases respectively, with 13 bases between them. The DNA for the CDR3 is TGTGCCATCAGTGAGTCGGCCAGGGCGGGAGAGCAGTACTTC. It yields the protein CAISESARAGEQYF.

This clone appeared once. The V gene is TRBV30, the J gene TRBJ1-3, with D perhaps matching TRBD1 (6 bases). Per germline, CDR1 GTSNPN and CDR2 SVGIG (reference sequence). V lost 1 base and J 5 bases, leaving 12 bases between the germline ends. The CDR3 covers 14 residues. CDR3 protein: CAWSGQAIRNTIYF. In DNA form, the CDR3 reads TGTGCCTGGAGTGGACAGGCGATCCGAAACACCATATATTTT.

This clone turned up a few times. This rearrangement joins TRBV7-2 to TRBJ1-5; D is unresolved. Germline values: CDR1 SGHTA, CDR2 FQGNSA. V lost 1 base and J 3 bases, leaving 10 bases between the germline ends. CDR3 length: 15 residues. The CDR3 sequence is CASSLDGDLNQPQHF. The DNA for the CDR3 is TGTGCCAGCAGCTTAGACGGGGATCTCAATCAGCCCCAGCATTTT.

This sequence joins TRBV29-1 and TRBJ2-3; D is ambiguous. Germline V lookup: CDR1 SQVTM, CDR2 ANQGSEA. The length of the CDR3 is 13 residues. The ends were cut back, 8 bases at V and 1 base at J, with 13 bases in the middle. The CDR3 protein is CSHHWQGTDTQYF. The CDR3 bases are TGCAGCCACCATTGGCAGGGCACAGATACGCAGTATTTT.

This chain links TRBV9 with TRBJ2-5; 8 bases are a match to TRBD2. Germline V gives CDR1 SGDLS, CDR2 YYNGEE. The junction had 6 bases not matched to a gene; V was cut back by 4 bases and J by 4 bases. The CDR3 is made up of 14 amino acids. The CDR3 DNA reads TGTGCCAGCAGCCCACTCGGACTAGCAGAGACCCAGTACTTC. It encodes CASSPLGLAETQYF.

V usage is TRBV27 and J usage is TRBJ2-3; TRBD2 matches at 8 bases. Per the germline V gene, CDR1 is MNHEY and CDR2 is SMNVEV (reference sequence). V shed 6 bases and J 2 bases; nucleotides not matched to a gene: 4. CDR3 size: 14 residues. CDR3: CASRDSGVTDTQYF. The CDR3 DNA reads TGTGCCAGCAGGGATAGCGGGGTCACAGATACGCAGTATTTT.

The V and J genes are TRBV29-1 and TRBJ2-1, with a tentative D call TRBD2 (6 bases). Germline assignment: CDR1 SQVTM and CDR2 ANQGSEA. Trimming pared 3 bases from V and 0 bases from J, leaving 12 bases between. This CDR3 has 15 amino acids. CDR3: CSVDGTRGSYNEQFF. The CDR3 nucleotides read TGCAGCGTTGATGGGACTCGCGGCTCCTACAATGAGCAGTTCTTC.

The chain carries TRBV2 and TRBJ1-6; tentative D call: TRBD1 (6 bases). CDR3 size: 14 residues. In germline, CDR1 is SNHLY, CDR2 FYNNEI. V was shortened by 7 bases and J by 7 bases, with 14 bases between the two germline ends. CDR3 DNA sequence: TGTGCCAGCATGGCGGGGGCGCGAAATTCACCCCTCCACTTT. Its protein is CASMAGARNSPLHF. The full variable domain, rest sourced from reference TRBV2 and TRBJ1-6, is EPEVTQTPSHQVTQMGQEVILRCVPISNHLYFYWYRQILGQKVEFLVSFYNNEISEKSEIFDDQFSVERPDGSNFTLKIRSTKLEDSAMYFCASMAGARNSPLHFGNGTRLTVT.

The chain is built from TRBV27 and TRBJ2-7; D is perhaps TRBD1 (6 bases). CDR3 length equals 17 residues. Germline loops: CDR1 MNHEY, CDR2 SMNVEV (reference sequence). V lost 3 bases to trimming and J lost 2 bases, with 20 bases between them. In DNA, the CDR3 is TGTGCCAGCAGTTTGTCAGGACAGATCGTTAATACCTACGAGCAGTACTTC. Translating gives CASSLSGQIVNTYEQYF.

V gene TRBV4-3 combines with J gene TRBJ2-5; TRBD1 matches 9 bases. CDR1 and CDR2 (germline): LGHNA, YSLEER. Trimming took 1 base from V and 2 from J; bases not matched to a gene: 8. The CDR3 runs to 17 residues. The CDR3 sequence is CASSQAKSDRGQETQYF. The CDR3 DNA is TGCGCCAGCAGCCAAGCAAAGTCGGACAGGGGACAAGAGACCCAGTACTTC.

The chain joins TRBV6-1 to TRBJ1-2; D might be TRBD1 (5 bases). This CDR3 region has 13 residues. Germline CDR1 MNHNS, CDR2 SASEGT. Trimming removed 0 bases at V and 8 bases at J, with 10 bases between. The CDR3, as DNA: TGTGCCAGCAGTGAAGCAGCAGGGAAGGGCTACACCTTC. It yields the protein CASSEAAGKGYTF.

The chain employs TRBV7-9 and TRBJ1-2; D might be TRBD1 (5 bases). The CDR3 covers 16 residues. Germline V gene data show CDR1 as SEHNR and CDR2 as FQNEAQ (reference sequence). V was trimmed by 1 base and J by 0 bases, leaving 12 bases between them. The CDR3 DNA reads TGTGCCAGCAGCTTAGACAGGATTGAGTCTAACTATGGCTACACCTTC. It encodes CASSLDRIESNYGYTF.

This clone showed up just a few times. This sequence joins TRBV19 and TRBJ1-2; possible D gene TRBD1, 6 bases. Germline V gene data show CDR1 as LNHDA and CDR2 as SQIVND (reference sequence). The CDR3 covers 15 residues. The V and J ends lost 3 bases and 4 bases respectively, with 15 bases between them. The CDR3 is CASSIIPGVSYGYTF. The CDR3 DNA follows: TGTGCCAGTAGTATCATCCCAGGGGTTTCCTATGGCTACACCTTC.

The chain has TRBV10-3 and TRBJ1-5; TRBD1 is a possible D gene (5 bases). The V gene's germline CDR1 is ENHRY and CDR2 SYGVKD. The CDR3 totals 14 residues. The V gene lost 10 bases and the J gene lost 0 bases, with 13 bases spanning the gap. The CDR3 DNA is TGTGCCACCCGGGGGGACGATAGCAATCAGCCCCAGCATTTT. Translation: CATRGDDSNQPQHF.

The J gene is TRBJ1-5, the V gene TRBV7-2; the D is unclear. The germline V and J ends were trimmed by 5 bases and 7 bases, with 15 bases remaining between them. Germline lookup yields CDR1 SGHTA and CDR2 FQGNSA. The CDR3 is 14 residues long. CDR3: CASSTSGEAQPQHF. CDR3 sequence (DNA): TGTGCCAGCAGCACTAGCGGGGAGGCGCAGCCCCAGCATTTT.

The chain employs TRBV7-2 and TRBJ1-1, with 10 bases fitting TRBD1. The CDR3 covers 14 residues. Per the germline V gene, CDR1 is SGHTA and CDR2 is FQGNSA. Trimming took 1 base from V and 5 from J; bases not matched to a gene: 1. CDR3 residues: CASSLEGQGTEAFF. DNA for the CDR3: TGTGCCAGCAGCTTAGAGGGACAGGGGACTGAAGCTTTCTTT.